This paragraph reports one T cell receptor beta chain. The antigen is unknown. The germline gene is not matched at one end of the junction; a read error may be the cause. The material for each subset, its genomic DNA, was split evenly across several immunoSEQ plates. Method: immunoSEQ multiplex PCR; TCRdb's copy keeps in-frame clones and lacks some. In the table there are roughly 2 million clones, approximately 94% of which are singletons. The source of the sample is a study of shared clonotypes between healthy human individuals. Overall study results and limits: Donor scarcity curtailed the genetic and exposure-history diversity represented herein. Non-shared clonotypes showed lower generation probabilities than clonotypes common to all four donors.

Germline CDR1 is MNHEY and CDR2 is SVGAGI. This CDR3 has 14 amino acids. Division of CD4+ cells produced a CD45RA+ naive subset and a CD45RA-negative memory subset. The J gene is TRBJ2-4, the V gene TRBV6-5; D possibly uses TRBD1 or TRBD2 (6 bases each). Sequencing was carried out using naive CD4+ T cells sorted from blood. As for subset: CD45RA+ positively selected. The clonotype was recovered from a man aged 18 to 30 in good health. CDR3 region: CASRRGKGENTQYF. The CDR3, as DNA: TGTGCCAGCAGACGGGGGAAGGGGGAAAACACTCAGTACTTC.